The 27 T cell receptor beta chains below come from one sample, sequenced in a study of siplizumab effects on memory and regulatory T cells (dated by TCRdb to about 2019). The library came from the immunoSEQ multiplex PCR assay. TCRdb provides this immuneACCESS table in a form limited to in-frame rearrangements. Some clones are lacking; in checked studies, under half of them reflect an unresolved V gene, and why the rest are absent is not known. The sample yields about 91,000 clones; roughly 93% were counted once. Jointly, the top ten make up approximately 7.1% of the sample. The sequencing input was CD8+ T cells sorted from blood. The receptors were sampled from a human donor in good health.

This clone came up a few times. Here the CDR3 reads CASRGPGQGSHEQFF. DNA of the CDR3: TGTGCCAGCAGGGGCCCGGGACAGGGGTCCCATGAGCAGTTCTTC. The gene calls are TRBV7-3 and TRBJ2-1; 10 bases fit TRBD1. The CDR3 covers 15 residues. Germline-derived CDR1 and CDR2 are SGHTA and FQGTGA. Trimming took 6 bases from V and 8 from J; bases not matched to a gene: 10.

The V call is TRBV7-9, the J call TRBJ2-5, with no clear D. CDR1 is SEHNR and CDR2 is FQNEAQ in the germline V gene (reference sequence). There are 14 residues in the CDR3. Trimming took 7 bases from V and 0 from J, leaving 12 bases between them. This CDR3 is CASNPAQNQETQYF. CDR3 coding DNA: TGTGCCAGCAACCCGGCGCAGAACCAAGAGACCCAGTACTTC.

The chain carries TRBV18 and TRBJ2-5, with D unresolved. The germline V gene encodes CDR1 KGHSH and CDR2 LQKENI. V was pared by 0 bases and J by 2 bases, with 7 bases between. The CDR3 loop spans 14 amino acids. CDR3 sequence: CASSPPQPQETQYF. CDR3 nucleotides: TGTGCCAGCTCACCACCACAGCCACAAGAGACCCAGTACTTC.

This chain uses TRBV14 with TRBJ2-5, with TRBD2 as a possible D gene (5 bases). The CDR3 is 13 amino acids. Trimming took off 5 bases at V and 5 bases at J, with 12 bases between the two ends. Germline V gives CDR1 SGHDN, CDR2 FVKESK. The CDR3 is CASSSTGWETQYF. CDR3 nucleotides: TGTGCCAGCAGCTCGACGGGATGGGAGACCCAGTACTTC.

The rearrangement links TRBV15 to TRBJ1-1; D is possibly TRBD1 (5 bases). Trimming pared 1 base from V and 7 bases from J, leaving 13 bases between. Germline V gene data show CDR1 as LNHNV and CDR2 as YYDKDF (reference sequence). This CDR3 has 14 amino acids. Here the CDR3 DNA reads TGTGCCACCAGCAGAGGTCGAGGGGCGGGTGAAGCTTTCTTT. It specifies CATSRGRGAGEAFF.

The rearrangement links TRBV11-3 to TRBJ2-7; possibly TRBD2 for D (6 bases). Germline V CDR1 and CDR2: SGHNT, YENEEA. The CDR3 runs to 14 residues. The ends were cut back, 5 bases at V and 5 bases at J, with 16 bases in the middle. The CDR3, as DNA: TGTGCCAGCAGCACCGGGTTGGCGGGGCACGAGCAGTACTTC. Translation: CASSTGLAGHEQYF.

CDR3 sequence reads: CASSSGTGAYEQYF. The CDR3 nucleotides read TGTGCCAGCAGCTCGGGGACAGGGGCCTACGAGCAGTACTTC. The J gene is TRBJ2-7, the V gene TRBV13, with 10 bases lining up with TRBD1. The CDR3 sequence is 14 residues long. V shed 4 bases, J shed 2 bases, and the junction held 2 bases outside the gene matches. CDR1 is PRHDT and CDR2 is FYEKMQ in the germline V gene (reference sequence).

The chain combines TRBV4-1 with TRBJ1-2; TRBD1 is a possible D gene (5 bases). The germline V gene has CDR1 MGHRA and CDR2 YSYEKL. The CDR3 has 14 amino acids. V was shortened by 7 bases and J by 2 bases, with 14 bases between the two germline ends. CDR3 DNA: TGCGCCAGCAACCTACCGGGACTCAACTATGGCTACACCTTC. It is translated as CASNLPGLNYGYTF.

This clone was picked up one time. CDR3 DNA sequence: TGTGCCAGCAGCTCTATTCGGGTGGGCAATCAGCCCCAGCATTTT. This encodes CASSSIRVGNQPQHF. The genes are TRBV7-8 and TRBJ1-5; D call uncertain. This CDR3 has 15 amino acids. Germline V lookup: CDR1 SGHVS, CDR2 FQNEAQ. The ends were cut back, 4 bases at V and 2 bases at J, with 12 bases in the middle.

In the case of this clone: This specimen includes other DNA sequences encoding the same CDR3. The J gene is TRBJ2-7, the V gene TRBV27; 7 bases agree with TRBD1. V lost 3 bases to trimming and J lost 0 bases; unmatched junction nucleotides: 2. The CDR3 is 14 residues long. CDR1 is MNHEY, CDR2 SMNVEV, per germline (reference sequence). The CDR3 loop is CASSFGTASYEQYF. The CDR3 nucleotides read TGTGCCAGCAGTTTCGGGACAGCCTCCTACGAGCAGTACTTC.

This chain uses TRBV9 with TRBJ2-7, with 7 bases aligning to TRBD1. The V gene's germline CDR1 is SGDLS and CDR2 YYNGEE. V was clipped by 4 bases and J by 3 bases; unmatched bases: 7. The CDR3 is made up of 14 amino acids. The CDR3 DNA reads TGTGCCAGCAGCCCCGACAGGGAAAACTACGAGCAGTACTTC. Translation gives CASSPDRENYEQYF.

The chain uses TRBV30 and TRBJ1-4; TRBD1 matches 12 bases. V lost 2 bases, J lost 7 bases, and 8 bases stayed unmatched. Germline lookup yields CDR1 GTSNPN and CDR2 SVGIG (reference sequence). The CDR3 totals 16 residues. CDR3 coding DNA: TGTGCCTGGAGTTTGGGACAGGGGGCAACGGTTGAAAAACTGTTTTTT. This gives the protein CAWSLGQGATVEKLFF.

The count of this clone is one. The CDR3 here is CASSSRQGSYNEQFF. The CDR3 DNA reads as TGTGCCAGCAGCTCTAGACAGGGGTCCTACAATGAGCAGTTCTTC. The chain joins TRBV7-2 to TRBJ2-1; 8 positions match TRBD1. The length of the CDR3 is 15 residues. After removal of 4 bases from V and 1 base from J, the junction contained 3 bases not matched to a gene. Germline CDR1 SGHTA, CDR2 FQGNSA. Drawing the rest from reference TRBV7-2 and TRBJ2-1, the complete variable domain is GAGVSQSPSNKVTEKGKDVELRCDPISGHTALYWYRQSLGQGLEFLIYFQGNSAPDKSGLPSDRFSAERTGGSVSTLTIQRTQQEDSAVYLCASSSRQGSYNEQFFGPGTRLTVL.

The V call is TRBV29-1, the J call TRBJ2-2; 7 bases agree with TRBD1. J was trimmed by 0 bases and V by 1 base; bases with no gene match: 5. The germline gives CDR1 SQVTM, CDR2 ANQGSEA. The CDR3 length is 16 residues. The CDR3 protein is CSVEATGPANTGELFF. CDR3 DNA: TGCAGCGTTGAAGCGACAGGGCCCGCGAACACCGGGGAGCTGTTTTTT.

V and J are TRBV27 and TRBJ2-2, with TRBD2 matching over 10 bases. The ends lost 7 bases at V and 7 bases at J; junction bases unmatched: 9. CDR1 is MNHEY and CDR2 is SMNVEV in the germline V gene (reference sequence). The CDR3 spans 15 residues. Written as DNA, the CDR3 is TGTGCCAGCAAACCTACTAGCGGGATCGGCGGGGAGCTGTTTTTT. Protein product: CASKPTSGIGGELFF.

CDR3 in DNA: TGTGCCAGCAGTTTATCGCCCGGGAGTGGCTACACCTTC. Amino acid sequence: CASSLSPGSGYTF. This chain links TRBV27 with TRBJ1-2, with D hard to call. Trimming pared 0 bases from V and 7 bases from J, leaving 9 bases between. The CDR3 spans 13 residues. Germline CDR1 MNHEY, CDR2 SMNVEV (reference sequence).

The chain combines TRBV6-5 with TRBJ1-2, with 9 bases that match TRBD1. Trimming at V came to 6 bases and at J to 8 bases, leaving 7 bases not matched to a gene. Germline CDR1 reads MNHEY; CDR2 reads SVGAGI. The CDR3 has 13 amino acids. CDR3 nucleotides: TGTGCCAGCAGCCGAACAGGGGGCCGGGGCTACACCTTC. The encoded protein is CASSRTGGRGYTF.

This clone appeared a single time. The chain couples TRBV4-1 to TRBJ2-3, with 11 nucleotides matching TRBD2. The CDR3 length is 16 residues. The germline V gene encodes CDR1 MGHRA and CDR2 YSYEKL. Germline trimming cut 2 bases from V and 6 bases from J; bases unmatched to any gene: 7. DNA of the CDR3: TGCGCCAGCAGCCAATCTAGCGGGGGGCCCCGGGATACGCAGTATTTT. This encodes CASSQSSGGPRDTQYF.

This sequence joins TRBV11-2 and TRBJ1-5; 9 nucleotides match TRBD1. V lost 5 bases to trimming and J lost 5 bases; unmatched junction nucleotides: 7. The germline gives CDR1 SGHAT, CDR2 FQNNGV. This CDR3 is 15 amino acids long. The DNA for the CDR3 is TGTGCCAGCAGCAAACAGGGGGCAGGCGATCAGCCCCAGCATTTT. This gives the protein CASSKQGAGDQPQHF.

The V call is TRBV9, the J call TRBJ1-3; D is perhaps TRBD1 (6 bases). Germline CDR1 reads SGDLS; CDR2 reads YYNGEE. The CDR3 is made up of 16 amino acids. V lost 3 bases to trimming and J lost 0 bases, with 13 bases between them. CDR3 bases: TGTGCCAGCAGCGCCAACCCAGGGGACTCTGGAAACACCATATATTTT. It translates to CASSANPGDSGNTIYF.

This chain joins TRBV2 and TRBJ2-7; D is unresolved. The CDR3 consists of 14 residues. Germline lookup yields CDR1 SNHLY and CDR2 FYNNEI. Trimming removed 3 bases at V and 2 bases at J, with 11 bases between. In nucleotides, the CDR3 is TGTGCCAGCAGTGATGGGATCCGGGCCTACGAGCAGTACTTC. Residues: CASSDGIRAYEQYF.

V gene TRBV9 combines with J gene TRBJ2-1; 7 nucleotides match TRBD1. In germline, CDR1 is SGDLS, CDR2 YYNGEE. The CDR3 is 13 residues long. V lost 4 bases and J lost 10; bases outside the gene matches: 8. The CDR3 here is CASSTRQGREQFF. The CDR3 coding sequence is TGTGCCAGCAGCACCCGACAGGGACGAGAGCAGTTCTTC.

This clone appeared a single time. V is TRBV6-1 and J is TRBJ2-3; D unclear. V shed 8 bases and J shed 9 bases, with 9 bases lying between them. The CDR3 spans 10 residues. CDR1 is MNHNS, CDR2 SASEGT, per germline. CDR3 protein: CASPRNTQYF. The CDR3 nucleotides read TGTGCCAGCCCCAGGAACACGCAGTATTTT.

The chain joins TRBV6-1 to TRBJ2-5; 8 positions agree with TRBD1. The last part of the DNA fits TRBJ2-7 better; the J call may be wrong. This CDR3 has 14 amino acids. The germline V gene encodes CDR1 MNHNS and CDR2 SASEGT. CDR3 coding DNA: TGTGCCAGCAGTCCCAGGGGGCTATCGTACGAGCAGTACTTC. Encoded protein: CASSPRGLSYEQYF.

This clone has only a few counts. The V call is TRBV4-1, the J call TRBJ2-3, with 8 bases that match TRBD2. This CDR3 spans 15 amino acids. Germline V gives CDR1 MGHRA, CDR2 YSYEKL. The ends lost 4 bases at V and 0 bases at J; junction bases unmatched: 3. CDR3 coding DNA: TGCGCCAGCAGCCCTCTAGCGGGCAGCACAGATACGCAGTATTTT. Translation gives CASSPLAGSTDTQYF.

The chain has TRBV6-5 and TRBJ2-1; unclear D gene. This CDR3 has 13 residues. V lost 3 bases to trimming and J lost 9 bases, with 12 bases between them. The germline V gene has CDR1 MNHEY and CDR2 SVGAGI. The DNA of the CDR3 is TGTGCCAGCAGTTATGCTTATTCTGGTGAGCAGTTCTTC. Protein product: CASSYAYSGEQFF.

The chain combines TRBV14 with TRBJ2-5, with a tentative D call TRBD1 (6 bases). Germline CDR1 reads SGHDN; CDR2 reads FVKESK. V gave up 4 bases and J gave up 5 bases, with 17 bases separating them. There are 15 residues in the CDR3. In DNA form, the CDR3 reads TGTGCCAGCAGCCCAAACGCGGACAGTCGCGAGACCCAGTACTTC. It codes for CASSPNADSRETQYF.